The 15 T cell receptor beta chains presented below share a single source sample, sequenced in a study of read filtering for tumor transcriptome and immune sequencing. The library was built from about 400 ng RNA with molecular barcoded adaptors for alpha/delta and beta/gamma chains. TCRdb redid the calling of the reads with MiXCR, one entry per CDR3 protein. The table records roughly 35,000 distinct CDR3 sequences, around 13% of them present only once. Sequencing was performed on a population of CD138-negative cells sorted from bone marrow. These receptors all stem from a donor at least 40 years old with multiple myeloma.

In this sample, this clonotype turned up many times. The V call is TRBV7-9, the J call TRBJ2-3; D unclear. The CDR3 covers 12 residues. Germline V lookup: CDR1 SEHNR, CDR2 FQNEAQ (reference sequence). Deletions cut 3 bases from V and 6 bases from J, with 7 bases between. CDR3 nucleotide sequence: TGTGCCAGCAGCTTTGACGGGGATACGCAGTATTTT. The encoded protein is CASSFDGDTQYF.

This clonotype showed up many times. The V call is TRBV27, the J call TRBJ1-1; 8 nucleotides align to TRBD1. Germline-derived CDR1 and CDR2 are MNHEY and SMNVEV (reference sequence). V was clipped by 4 bases and J by 6 bases; unmatched bases: 10. The CDR3 has 15 residues. The CDR3 DNA reads as TGTGCCAGCAGTTACACAACAGGGGGGAGGCCTGAAGCTTTCTTT. As protein: CASSYTTGGRPEAFF.

This clonotype occurred many times. The chain has TRBV12-3 or TRBV12-4 and TRBJ1-6, with D maybe TRBD1 (5 bases). Deletions cut 5 bases from V and 5 bases from J, with 10 bases between. The CDR3 runs 14 residues. CDR3 DNA: TGTGCCAGCAGTACCGGGACCGATAATTCACCCCTCCACTTT. Translated, it gives CASSTGTDNSPLHF.

A remark on this clonotype: A far larger clone is one base from this, pointing to a likely read error. The J gene is TRBJ2-1, the V gene TRBV11-3; D gene unclear. The germline V gene has CDR1 SGHNT and CDR2 YENEEA. V gave up 4 bases and J gave up 1 base, with 17 bases separating them. The CDR3 covers 17 residues. For the CDR3, the DNA is TGTGCCAGCAGCTCCCGCTCCCGCTTGGGGTCCTACAATGAGCAGTTCTTC. This codes for CASSSRSRLGSYNEQFF. The full variable domain, with the rest looked up from reference TRBV11-3 and TRBJ2-1, is EAGVVQSPRYKIIEKKQPVAFWCNPISGHNTLYWYLQNLGQGPELLIRYENEEAVDDSQLPKDRFSAERLKGVDSTLKIQPAELGDSAVYLCASSSRSRLGSYNEQFFGPGTRLTVL.

Many counts were recorded for this clonotype. This chain joins TRBV7-9 and TRBJ2-3; D unclear. The CDR3 totals 14 residues. Germline V gene sequence: CDR1 SEHNR, CDR2 FQNEAQ (reference sequence). V lost 5 bases and J lost 6, with 15 bases in between. The CDR3 DNA sequence: TGTGCCAGCAGCGCCAAGGGCCCCCTGGATACGCAGTATTTT. Protein product: CASSAKGPLDTQYF.

Ten or more counts support this clonotype. The chain is built from TRBV30 and TRBJ1-6; D is uncertain. The CDR3 is made up of 13 amino acids. Trimming took 1 base from V and 8 from J, leaving 9 bases between them. Germline values: CDR1 GTSNPN, CDR2 SVGIG (reference sequence). The CDR3 is CAWSGGIDSPLHF. The CDR3 nucleotides are TGTGCCTGGAGTGGAGGAATTGATTCACCCCTCCACTTT.

This clonotype was counted at least ten times. The V and J genes are TRBV28 and TRBJ2-1; 12 nucleotides align to TRBD2. The CDR3 length is 18 residues. In germline, CDR1 is MDHEN, CDR2 SYDVKM. The trim removed 4 bases at V and 3 bases at J, leaving 10 bases unmatched. In nucleotides, the CDR3 is TGTGCCAGCAGTTCGAGCCTAGCGGGAGGGAACTACTACAATGAGCAGTTCTTC. Its protein product is CASSSSLAGGNYYNEQFF.

This clonotype was picked up a small number of times. J is TRBJ1-5 and V is TRBV20-1; 7 bases agree with TRBD1. This CDR3 has 13 residues. V was clipped by 5 bases and J by 2 bases; unmatched bases: 3. Germline CDR1 and CDR2: DFQATT and SNEGSKA (reference sequence). The CDR3, as DNA: TGCAGTGCTTCCACAGGGGGCAATCAGCCCCAGCATTTT. Its translation: CSASTGGNQPQHF.

This clonotype was seen repeatedly, ten times or more. This sequence joins TRBV29-1 and TRBJ2-1, with 7 bases fitting TRBD2. From germline, CDR1 is SQVTM and CDR2 ANQGSEA. The CDR3 covers 14 residues. Trimming at V came to 6 bases and at J to 4 bases, leaving 9 bases not matched to a gene. The CDR3 nucleotides are TGCAGCGTCCAGGGCGGGAGCCGATACAATGAGCAGTTCTTC. It yields the protein CSVQGGSRYNEQFF.

This clonotype has a count of ten or more. The chain carries TRBV7-9 and TRBJ2-7; D may be TRBD1 (6 bases). The CDR3 is made up of 15 amino acids. From germline, CDR1 is SEHNR and CDR2 FQNEAQ (reference sequence). The V gene lost 0 bases and the J gene lost 1 base, with 10 bases spanning the gap. This CDR3 is CASSLARRGSYEQYF. CDR3 sequence (DNA): TGTGCCAGCAGCTTAGCGCGCAGGGGTTCCTACGAGCAGTACTTC.

This clonotype was recorded at least ten times. This sequence joins TRBV7-2 and TRBJ2-5, with 7 bases identical to TRBD2. The V segment lost 6 bases and the J segment 4 bases; nucleotides outside the gene matches: 2. In germline, CDR1 is SGHTA, CDR2 FQGNSA. CDR3 length: 12 residues. CDR3 DNA: TGTGCCAGCAGGCCGGGGGGAGAGACCCAGTACTTC. It specifies CASRPGGETQYF.

This clonotype was counted at least ten times. The chain recombines TRBV2 with TRBJ1-5, with TRBD1 as a possible D gene (5 bases). V was clipped by 2 bases and J by 4 bases, with 12 bases between them. The CDR3 has 15 residues. Germline values: CDR1 SNHLY, CDR2 FYNNEI. The CDR3 protein is CASSETSQGNQPQHF. Here the CDR3 DNA reads TGTGCCAGCAGTGAAACCTCCCAGGGAAATCAGCCCCAGCATTTT.

This clonotype was observed at least ten times. The chain is built from TRBV5-1 and TRBJ2-5, with D possibly being TRBD1 (6 bases). V lost 2 bases and J 1 base, leaving 9 bases between the germline ends. The length of the CDR3 is 14 residues. Germline CDR1 SGHRS, CDR2 YFSETQ. CDR3 residues: CASSFQDSQETQYF. The CDR3, as DNA: TGCGCCAGCAGCTTTCAGGACAGCCAAGAGACCCAGTACTTC.

This clonotype was detected many times. The rearrangement uses TRBV11-2 and TRBJ1-2; D unresolved. V was shortened by 0 bases and J by 4 bases, with 12 bases between the two germline ends. Germline lookup yields CDR1 SGHAT and CDR2 FQNNGV. The CDR3 loop spans 15 amino acids. The CDR3 DNA follows: TGTGCCAGCAGCTTAGAGGCAGCCATCATCTATGGCTACACCTTC. Translating it yields CASSLEAAIIYGYTF.

This clonotype was counted ten times or more. This chain links TRBV20-1 with TRBJ2-3; weak D call: TRBD2 (5 bases). The V end was cut by 0 bases, the J end by 6 bases, with 13 bases between. The V gene's germline CDR1 is DFQATT and CDR2 SNEGSKA (reference sequence). CDR3 length equals 14 residues. In DNA, the CDR3 is TGCAGTGCTAGAGATAACCGGGAACCGGATACGCAGTATTTT. As protein: CSARDNREPDTQYF.